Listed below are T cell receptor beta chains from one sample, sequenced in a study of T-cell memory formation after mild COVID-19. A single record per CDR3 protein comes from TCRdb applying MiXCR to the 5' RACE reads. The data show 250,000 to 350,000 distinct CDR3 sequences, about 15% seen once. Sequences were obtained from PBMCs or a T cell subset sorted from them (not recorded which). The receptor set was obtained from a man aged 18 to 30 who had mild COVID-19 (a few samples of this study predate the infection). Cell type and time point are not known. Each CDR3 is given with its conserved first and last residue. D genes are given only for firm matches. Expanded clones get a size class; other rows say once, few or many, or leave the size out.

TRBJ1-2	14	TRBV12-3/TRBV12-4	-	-	CASSLGLQGHGYTF	TGTGCCAGCAGTTTAGGGTTACAGGGTCACGGCTACACCTTC
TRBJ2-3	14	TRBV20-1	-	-	CSARGWDSTDTQYF	TGCAGTGCTAGAGGGTGGGACAGCACAGATACGCAGTATTTT
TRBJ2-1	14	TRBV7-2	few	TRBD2	CASCSGGSNNEQFF	TGTGCCAGCTGCAGCGGGGGGTCCAACAATGAGCAGTTCTTC
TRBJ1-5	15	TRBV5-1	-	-	CASSLGTLSSQPQHF	TGCGCCAGCAGCCTCGGGACTCTCTCGAGTCAGCCCCAGCATTTT
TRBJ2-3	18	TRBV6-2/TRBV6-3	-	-	CASSYPEGPAAITDTQYF	TGTGCCAGCAGTTACCCCGAGGGGCCAGCGGCGATCACAGATACGCAGTATTTT
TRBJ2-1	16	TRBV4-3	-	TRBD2	CASSQGSRGGRDEQFF	TGCGCCAGCAGCCAAGGTTCCCGGGGGGGCCGGGATGAGCAGTTCTTC
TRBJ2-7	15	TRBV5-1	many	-	CASSRGIGENYEQYF	TGCGCCAGCAGCCGCGGGATTGGGGAAAATTACGAGCAGTACTTC
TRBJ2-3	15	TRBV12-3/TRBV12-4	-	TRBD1	CASSPGQGGTDTQYF	TGTGCCAGCAGCCCGGGACAGGGGGGAACAGATACGCAGTATTTT
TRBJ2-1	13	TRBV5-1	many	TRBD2	CASSHSGASEQFF	TGCGCCAGCAGCCACAGCGGGGCTTCTGAGCAGTTCTTC
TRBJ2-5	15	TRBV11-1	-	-	CASRLNRGGGETQYF	TGTGCCAGCAGACTGAACCGTGGGGGCGGAGAGACCCAGTACTTC
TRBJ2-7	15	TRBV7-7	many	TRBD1	CASSFGQGDTYEQYF	TGTGCCAGCAGCTTCGGACAGGGAGATACCTACGAGCAGTACTTC
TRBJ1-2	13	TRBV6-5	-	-	CASSRADGYGYTF	TGTGCCAGCAGCCGAGCGGACGGCTATGGCTACACCTTC
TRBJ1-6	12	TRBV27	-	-	CASSLSKGHLHF	TGTGCCAGCAGTTTATCTAAGGGGCATCTCCACTTT
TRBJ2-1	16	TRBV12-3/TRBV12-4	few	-	CASSLDGTGMLDEQFF	TGTGCCAGCAGTTTAGATGGTACAGGGATGCTGGATGAGCAGTTCTTC
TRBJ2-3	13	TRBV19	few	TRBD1	CASRSRGPDTQYF	TGTGCCAGTAGGAGCAGGGGGCCAGATACGCAGTATTTT
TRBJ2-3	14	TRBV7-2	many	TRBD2	CASSSERGVRTQYF	TGTGCCAGCAGCTCTGAGCGGGGGGTCCGTACGCAGTATTTT
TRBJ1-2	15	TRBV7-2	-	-	CASSLGTGLLEGYTF	TGTGCCAGCAGCTTAGGGACGGGCCTATTAGAGGGCTACACCTTC
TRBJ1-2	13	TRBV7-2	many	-	CASSSTFGYGYTF	TGTGCCAGCAGCTCGACGTTTGGCTATGGCTACACCTTC
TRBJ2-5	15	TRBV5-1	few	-	CASSPTRPGRETQYF	TGCGCCAGCAGCCCAACTCGTCCGGGGCGGGAGACCCAGTACTTC
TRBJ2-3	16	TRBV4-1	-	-	CASSQGASSRADTQYF	TGCGCCAGCAGCCAAGGGGCTAGCTCGCGGGCAGATACGCAGTATTTT
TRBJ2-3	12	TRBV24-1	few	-	CATSTPGDTQYF	TGTGCCACCAGTACTCCGGGTGATACGCAGTATTTT
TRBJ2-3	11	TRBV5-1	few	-	CASTGLDTQYF	TGCGCCAGCACAGGGCTAGATACGCAGTATTTT
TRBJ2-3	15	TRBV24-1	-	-	CATSSGSQRTDTQYF	TGTGCCACCAGTTCTGGGTCGCAACGCACAGATACGCAGTATTTT
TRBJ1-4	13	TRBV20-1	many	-	CSARDSLVEKLFF	TGCAGTGCTAGGGACAGTTTGGTTGAAAAACTGTTTTTT
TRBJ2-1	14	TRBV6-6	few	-	CASSYGGPYNEQFF	TGTGCCAGCAGTTATGGTGGGCCCTACAATGAGCAGTTCTTC
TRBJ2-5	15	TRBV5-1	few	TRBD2	CASSLAVAGEETQYF	TGCGCCAGCAGCTTGGCGGTAGCGGGGGAAGAGACCCAGTACTTC
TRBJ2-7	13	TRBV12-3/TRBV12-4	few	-	CASSVSRATEQYF	TGTGCCAGCAGTGTCTCACGGGCTACGGAGCAGTACTTC
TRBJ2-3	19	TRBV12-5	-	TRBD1	CASGHRQGSVPRSTDTQYF	TGTGCTAGTGGTCACCGACAGGGCAGCGTCCCGAGAAGCACAGATACGCAGTATTTT
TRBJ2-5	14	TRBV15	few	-	CATSREGAEETQYF	TGTGCCACCAGCAGGGAGGGAGCAGAAGAGACCCAGTACTTC
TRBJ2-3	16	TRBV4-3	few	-	CASSLGGGRYTDTQYF	TGCGCCAGCAGCCTCGGAGGGGGGAGATACACAGATACGCAGTATTTT
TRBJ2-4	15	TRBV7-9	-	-	CASSHPRALRYIQYF	TGTGCCAGCAGCCACCCCAGGGCCTTGAGGTACATTCAGTACTTC
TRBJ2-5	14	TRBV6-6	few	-	CASKSRGHQETQYF	TGTGCCAGCAAGTCCCGGGGTCACCAAGAGACCCAGTACTTC
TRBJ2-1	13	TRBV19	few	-	CASSIVAYNEQFF	TGTGCCAGTAGTATCGTGGCATACAATGAGCAGTTCTTC
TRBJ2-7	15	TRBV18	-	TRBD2	CASSDSVKGRAEQYF	TGTGCCAGCTCTGACTCCGTAAAGGGGAGGGCCGAGCAGTACTTC
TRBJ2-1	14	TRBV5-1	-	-	CASSWGDTYNEQFF	TGCGCCAGCAGCTGGGGCGACACCTACAATGAGCAGTTCTTC
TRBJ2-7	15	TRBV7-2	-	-	CASSFWRTFTYEQYF	TGTGCCAGCAGCTTTTGGAGGACTTTCACCTACGAGCAGTACTTC